This T cell receptor (beta chain) was recovered during a study of blood T cell repertoires in COVID-19. Whole-study context: Sites across the United States, Italy and Spain contributed samples from acute and convalescent COVID-19. Nucleic acid was either cDNA or gDNA, and it came from T cells, B-cell-depleted T cells, or PBMCs.

Clones were sequenced by immunoSEQ multiplex PCR, and TCRdb holds only the in-frame ones, with some missing. The data hold fewer than 70,000 clones, with around 84% observed a single time. There are 16 residues in the CDR3. J lost 2 bases, V lost 8 bases, and 10 bases had no gene match. Germline assignment: CDR1 MGHDK and CDR2 SYGVNS. The sequence derives from an elderly woman with acute or convalescent COVID-19. The chain combines TRBV25-1 with TRBJ1-5, with 9 positions matching TRBD1. The source material was peripheral blood. DNA for the CDR3: TGTGCCAGCGGAGCATTACAGGGGGCAGGCAATCAGCCCCAGCATTTT. It specifies CASGALQGAGNQPQHF.